This section outlines one TCR beta chain sequence together with its context. Its antigen is still unknown. The same CDR3 is also encoded by other DNA sequences in this sample. The data stem from a study of shared clonotypes between healthy human individuals. On the study more broadly: Aged 18 to 49, the donors were two women and three men. The study's findings and limits: Shared clonotypes: about 5.3% naive CD4, around 3.7% naive CD8, over 2% memory CD4, 0.4% to 0.5% memory CD8.

The authors ran the assay at deep level. Across several immunoSEQ plates, the genomic DNA of each subset was split evenly. TCRdb keeps only in-frame clones here, not all; method: immunoSEQ multiplex PCR. This sample has about 600,000 clones, with approximately 97% found just once. The CDR3 sequence is 13 residues long. Between the trimmed V and J ends, which lost 5 bases and 3 bases, there was a span of 10 bases. Germline CDR1 SEHNR, CDR2 FQNEAQ (reference sequence). The rearrangement links TRBV7-9 to TRBJ1-1; TRBD1 might be the D (5 bases). This receptor was obtained from a woman aged 25 to 39 in good health. The specimen sequenced was naive CD4+ T cells sorted from blood. This sample's subset: CD45RA+ positively selected. CDR3 bases: TGTGCCAGCAGCCTCCGGGGGGACACTGAAGCTTTCTTT. This gives the protein CASSLRGDTEAFF.